What follows is one T cell receptor (beta chain) and its context. Its matching antigen is unknown. CD8 cells classed as naive were CD45RO-negative and positively selected for CCR7, excluding terminally differentiated effector memory CD45RA+ cells. Donors comprised only Caucasian adults living in Nashville, Tennessee. Clones were sequenced by immunoSEQ multiplex PCR, and TCRdb holds only the in-frame ones, with some missing. The data contain about 820,000 clones, 80% to 95% of them singletons. Germline V CDR1 and CDR2: SGHNT, YYREEE (reference sequence). The CDR3 totals 16 residues. Trimming left V 0 bases short and J 4 bases short, with 14 bases between. The data were obtained in a study of shared clonotypes between healthy human individuals. General study findings and limits: Across a handful of donors, naive CD4 shared 5% to 6%, naive CD8 around 3.8%, memory CD4 roughly 2.4%, memory CD8 0.4% to 0.5%. Clonotypes shared by all four donors outscored non-shared clonotypes in generation probability. A generally larger estimated richness was seen in naive subsets than in memory subsets.

The sequence came from a man under 40 in good health. The chain employs TRBV5-4 and TRBJ2-1; a weak D match, TRBD2 (5 bases). Sequencing input: naive CD8+ T cells sorted from blood. The chain's CDR3 is CASSLVGSEVYNEQFF. The CDR3 region has the DNA TGTGCCAGCAGCTTGGTGGGTAGCGAGGTATACAATGAGCAGTTCTTC.